This entry lists 16 T cell receptor beta chains sequenced from one sample in a study of shared clonotypes between healthy human individuals. Repertoires were generated with immunoSEQ multiplex PCR, while TCRdb's copy carries only in-frame clones and drops some. This sample yields fewer than 2.5 million clones, of which approximately 94% are seen a single time; more than 0.35% belongs to the top ten. The sequenced sample consisted of naive CD4+ T cells from PBMCs. Noted subset: CD45RA+ positively selected. These receptors were collected from a man younger than 30 in good health. Some clones in this sample may be carry-over from other donors' samples.

The J gene is TRBJ2-7, the V gene TRBV7-3; 7 bases line up with TRBD2. V shed 2 bases and J 2 bases; nucleotides not matched to a gene: 6. CDR3 length equals 15 residues. From germline, CDR1 is SGHTA and CDR2 FQGTGA. CDR3 nucleotides: TGTGCCAGCAGCTTAGCGTCTAGCGGCCCCTACGAGCAGTACTTC. It specifies CASSLASSGPYEQYF.

J is TRBJ2-7 and V is TRBV27, with no clear D. Trimming left V 5 bases short and J 0 bases short, with 14 bases between. The CDR3 is made up of 15 amino acids. Germline V gives CDR1 MNHEY, CDR2 SMNVEV (reference sequence). CDR3: CASSQSIHNSYEQYF. The CDR3 bases are TGTGCCAGCAGTCAAAGCATACACAACTCCTACGAGCAGTACTTC.

The chain uses TRBV15 and TRBJ1-5; 10 nucleotides align to TRBD1. V gave up 4 bases and J gave up 6 bases; unmatched junction bases: 9. Germline-derived CDR1 and CDR2 are LNHNV and YYDKDF (reference sequence). CDR3 length equals 16 residues. DNA of the CDR3: TGTGCCACCAGCACAACAGGGACAGGGGATACTCAGCCCCAGCATTTT. It is translated as CATSTTGTGDTQPQHF.

The chain joins TRBV5-1 to TRBJ2-5; D gene uncertain. The CDR3 is 14 residues long. From germline, CDR1 is SGHRS and CDR2 YFSETQ. The V end lost 1 base, the J end lost 3 bases, and 10 bases lay between the germline ends. The CDR3 sequence is CASSLRQSEETQYF. As DNA, the CDR3 is TGCGCCAGCAGCTTGCGCCAGTCAGAAGAGACCCAGTACTTC.

This chain connects TRBV6-1 to TRBJ1-1; D is possibly TRBD1 (5 bases). CDR3 length: 13 residues. Trimming took off 10 bases at V and 0 bases at J, with 12 bases between the two ends. Germline CDR1 and CDR2: MNHNS and SASEGT. The CDR3 protein is CATRVGLNTEAFF. The DNA for the CDR3 is TGTGCCACCCGGGTGGGGCTGAACACTGAAGCTTTCTTT.

The rearrangement uses TRBV7-6 and TRBJ2-1, with D possibly TRBD1 on 5 matching bases. The CDR3 length is 16 residues. Trimming took 1 base from V and 4 from J, leaving 14 bases between them. CDR1 is SGHVS and CDR2 is FNYEAQ in the germline V gene. The CDR3 nucleotides read TGTGCCAGCAGCTTAGGTGTCAGGGAACGTTACAATGAGCAGTTCTTC. Protein sequence: CASSLGVRERYNEQFF.

Only one count was recorded for this clone. The rearrangement uses TRBV5-1 and TRBJ2-2; TRBD1 or TRBD2 may be the D gene (5 bases each). Germline-derived CDR1 and CDR2 are SGHRS and YFSETQ. V gave up 3 bases and J gave up 1 base, with 10 bases separating them. This CDR3 contains 15 residues. CDR3 coding DNA: TGCGCCAGCAGCTGGGGGTACCGGAACACCGGGGAGCTGTTTTTT. It specifies CASSWGYRNTGELFF. Full variable domain (outside the CDR3, taken from reference TRBV5-1 and TRBJ2-2): KAGVTQTPRYLIKTRGQQVTLSCSPISGHRSVSWYQQTPGQGLQFLFEYFSETQRNKGNFPGRFSGRQFSNSRSEMNVSTLELGDSALYLCASSWGYRNTGELFFGEGSRLTVL.

This chain connects TRBV30 to TRBJ2-5, with unresolved D. With the DNA end fitting TRBJ2-7 better, the J assignment may be wrong. CDR1 and CDR2 from the germline V gene are GTSNPN and SVGIG (reference sequence). The CDR3 is 11 amino acids. CDR3 DNA: TGTGCCTGGAGTGCCCCGGGCGAGCAGTACTTC. Its translation: CAWSAPGEQYF.

This clone appeared a single time. The rearrangement links TRBV5-1 to TRBJ2-7, with 12 positions matching TRBD1. The CDR3 loop spans 13 amino acids. The germline gives CDR1 SGHRS, CDR2 YFSETQ. Trimming took 3 bases from V and 6 from J; bases not matched to a gene: 1. The CDR3 here is CASSWGQGAEQYF. As DNA, the CDR3 is TGCGCCAGCAGCTGGGGACAGGGGGCCGAGCAGTACTTC.

To note about this clone: Different DNA sequences within this sample yield the same CDR3. The chain carries TRBV9 and TRBJ1-2; TRBD1 might be the D (5 bases). The CDR3 covers 13 residues. CDR1 is SGDLS, CDR2 YYNGEE, per germline. With 4 bases removed from V and 1 base from J, the gap between germline ends came to 8 bases. As DNA, the CDR3 is TGTGCCAGCAGCCGTGACAGTAACTATGGCTACACCTTC. Its protein product is CASSRDSNYGYTF.

The rearrangement joins TRBV4-2 to TRBJ2-3, with 11 bases identical to TRBD2. The CDR3 loop spans 18 amino acids. CDR1 and CDR2 from the germline V gene are LGHNA and YNFKEQ. J was trimmed by 2 bases and V by 1 base; bases with no gene match: 8. The CDR3 DNA reads as TGTGCCAGCAGCCAAGGCTCACTAGCGGGGGTCTACACAGATACGCAGTATTTT. Translating gives CASSQGSLAGVYTDTQYF.

The rearrangement links TRBV2 to TRBJ2-7; D ambiguous. This CDR3 has 13 amino acids. Trimming took off 7 bases at V and 5 bases at J, with 15 bases between the two ends. CDR1 and CDR2 from the germline V gene are SNHLY and FYNNEI. This CDR3 is CASNIYAQNEQYF. The CDR3 coding sequence is TGTGCCAGCAATATTTATGCCCAGAACGAGCAGTACTTC.

This chain links TRBV10-3 with TRBJ2-7; 9 positions match TRBD1. The ends lost 8 bases at V and 5 bases at J; junction bases unmatched: 7. This CDR3 comprises 13 residues. From germline, CDR1 is ENHRY and CDR2 SYGVKD. CDR3 region: CAILGQGKNEQYF. The CDR3 DNA is TGTGCCATCCTCGGACAGGGGAAGAACGAGCAGTACTTC.

The J gene is TRBJ1-5, the V gene TRBV19; D unclear. V lost 5 bases and J 2 bases, leaving 16 bases between the germline ends. This CDR3 is built from 16 residues. The germline gives CDR1 LNHDA, CDR2 SQIVND (reference sequence). DNA for the CDR3: TGTGCCAGTAGTCCACGACGGCCTAAGGGCAATCAGCCCCAGCATTTT. It encodes CASSPRRPKGNQPQHF. Complete variable domain (other parts from reference TRBV19 and TRBJ1-5): DGGITQSPKYLFRKEGQNVTLSCEQNLNHDAMYWYRQDPGQGLRLIYYSQIVNDFQKGDIAEGYSVSREKKESFPLTVTSAQKNPTAFYLCASSPRRPKGNQPQHFGDGTRLSIL.

The DNA of the CDR3 is TGTGCCAGCAGGGCCGCGACTAGCGGAGGCCAAGAGACCCAGTACTTC. Translating it yields CASRAATSGGQETQYF. The chain joins TRBV13 to TRBJ2-5; 9 bases map to TRBD2. Germline V gene data show CDR1 as PRHDT and CDR2 as FYEKMQ (reference sequence). This CDR3 has 16 residues. The V and J ends lost 6 bases and 1 base, in that order; junction bases with no gene match: 9.

The chain links TRBV7-3 to TRBJ1-1; no definite D call. CDR3 length: 15 amino acids. The V end lost 1 base, the J end lost 0 bases, and 9 bases lay between the germline ends. Germline assignment: CDR1 SGHTA and CDR2 FQGTGA. The CDR3 DNA is TGTGCCAGCAGCTTAAGGCCGGCCATGAACACTGAAGCTTTCTTT. This sequence encodes CASSLRPAMNTEAFF.